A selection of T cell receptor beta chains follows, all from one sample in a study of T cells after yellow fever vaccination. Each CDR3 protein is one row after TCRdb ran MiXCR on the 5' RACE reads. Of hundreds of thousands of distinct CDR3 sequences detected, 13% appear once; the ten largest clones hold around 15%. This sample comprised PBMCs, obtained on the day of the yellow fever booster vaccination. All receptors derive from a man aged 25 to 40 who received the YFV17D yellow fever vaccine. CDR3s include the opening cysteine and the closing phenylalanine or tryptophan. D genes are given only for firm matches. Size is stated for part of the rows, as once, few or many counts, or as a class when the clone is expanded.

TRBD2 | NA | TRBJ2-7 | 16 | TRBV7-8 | CASSLRPGLGVYEQYF | TGTGCCAGCAGCTTAAGGCCGGGACTAGGTGTCTACGAGCAGTACTTC
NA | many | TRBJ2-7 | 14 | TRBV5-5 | CASSPRGGGYEQYF | TGTGCCAGCAGCCCGCGAGGGGGTGGGTACGAGCAGTACTTC
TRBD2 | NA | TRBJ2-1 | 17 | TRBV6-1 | CASRGLAGDPSYNEQFF | TGTGCCAGCAGGGGACTAGCGGGAGACCCCTCCTACAATGAGCAGTTCTTC
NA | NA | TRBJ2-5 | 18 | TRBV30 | CAWRASTTSLGGYETQYF | TGTGCCTGGAGGGCAAGTACTACCTCTCTCGGCGGGTACGAGACCCAGTACTTC
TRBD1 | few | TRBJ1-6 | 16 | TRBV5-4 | CASSLVRDSGYSPLHF | TGTGCCAGCAGCTTAGTCCGGGACAGCGGCTATTCACCCCTCCACTTT
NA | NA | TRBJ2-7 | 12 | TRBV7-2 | CASSPRPREQYF | TGTGCCAGCAGCCCCAGGCCCCGCGAGCAGTACTTC
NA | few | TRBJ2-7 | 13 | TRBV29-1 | CSVEGLRGGEQYF | TGCAGCGTTGAAGGGCTCCGTGGGGGCGAGCAGTACTTC
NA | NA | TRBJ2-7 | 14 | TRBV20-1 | CSATGDTNSYEQYF | TGCAGTGCCACGGGGGACACCAACTCCTACGAGCAGTACTTC
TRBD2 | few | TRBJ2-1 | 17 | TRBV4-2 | CASSQEGTSGFLNEQFF | TGTGCCAGCAGCCAAGAAGGGACTAGCGGGTTCTTAAATGAGCAGTTCTTC
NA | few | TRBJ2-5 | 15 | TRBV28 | CASSPPDSRVETQYF | TGTGCCAGCAGTCCCCCGGACAGCCGAGTAGAGACCCAGTACTTC
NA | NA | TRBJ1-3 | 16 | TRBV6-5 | CASSYSFDHSGNTIYF | TGTGCCAGCAGTTACTCGTTCGACCACTCTGGAAACACCATATATTTT
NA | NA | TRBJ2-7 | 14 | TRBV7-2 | CASSLERRPYEQYF | TGTGCCAGCAGCTTAGAGCGGAGACCCTACGAGCAGTACTTC
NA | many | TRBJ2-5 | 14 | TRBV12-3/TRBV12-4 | CASSFWPGDKTQYF | TGTGCCAGCAGTTTTTGGCCAGGGGACAAGACCCAGTACTTC
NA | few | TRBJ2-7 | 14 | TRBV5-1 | CASSLQGTSYEQYF | TGCGCCAGCAGCTTGCAGGGGACCTCCTACGAGCAGTACTTC
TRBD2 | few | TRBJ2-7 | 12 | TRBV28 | CASSLYTSGEYF | TGTGCCAGCAGTTTATACACTAGCGGCGAGTACTTC
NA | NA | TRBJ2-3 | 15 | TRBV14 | CASSQKDGEADTQYF | TGTGCCAGCAGCCAAAAGGATGGGGAGGCAGATACGCAGTATTTT
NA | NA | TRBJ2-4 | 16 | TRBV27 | CASSLRSPWAKYIQYF | TGTGCCAGCAGTTTAAGGTCTCCCTGGGCCAAATACATTCAGTACTTC
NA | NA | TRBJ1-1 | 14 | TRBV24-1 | CATSDPGGGTEAFF | TGTGCCACCAGTGACCCCGGGGGCGGAACTGAAGCTTTCTTT
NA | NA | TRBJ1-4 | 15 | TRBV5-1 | CASSLEQAANEKLFF | TGCGCCAGCAGCTTGGAACAGGCAGCTAATGAAAAACTGTTTTTT
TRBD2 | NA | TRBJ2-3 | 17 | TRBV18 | CASSSGPGLADTDTQYF | TGTGCCAGCTCATCTGGACCGGGACTAGCGGACACAGATACGCAGTATTTT
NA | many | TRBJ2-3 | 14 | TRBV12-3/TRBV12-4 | CASSFMVKADTQYF | TGTGCCAGCAGCTTTATGGTAAAGGCAGATACGCAGTATTTT
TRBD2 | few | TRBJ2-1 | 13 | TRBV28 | CASSSQREDEQFF | TGTGCCAGCAGTTCGCAGCGGGAGGATGAGCAGTTCTTC
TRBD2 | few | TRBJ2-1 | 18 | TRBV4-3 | CASSQSPMTSGAYNEQFF | TGCGCCAGCAGCCAATCCCCCATGACTAGCGGGGCCTACAATGAGCAGTTCTTC
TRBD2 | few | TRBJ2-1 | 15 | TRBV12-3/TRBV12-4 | CASSIISGTTNEQFF | TGTGCCAGCAGTATAATCTCCGGGACTACTAATGAGCAGTTCTTC
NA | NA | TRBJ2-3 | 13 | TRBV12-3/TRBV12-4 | CASRVPAGDTQYF | TGTGCCAGCAGGGTTCCGGCGGGAGATACGCAGTATTTT
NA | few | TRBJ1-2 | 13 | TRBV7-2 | CASSLEKGYGYTF | TGTGCCAGCAGCTTAGAGAAGGGCTATGGCTACACCTTC
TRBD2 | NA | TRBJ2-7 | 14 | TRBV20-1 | CSARVTSGSHEQYF | TGCAGTGCTAGAGTGACTAGCGGGAGTCACGAGCAGTACTTC
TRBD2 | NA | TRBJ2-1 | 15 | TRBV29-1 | CSVYRREGLLGEQFF | TGCAGCGTTTATCGGCGGGAGGGCCTTTTGGGTGAGCAGTTCTTC
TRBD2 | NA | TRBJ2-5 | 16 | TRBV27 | CASSFNIAGEGSTQYF | TGTGCCAGCAGTTTTAATATAGCGGGAGAGGGATCGACCCAGTACTTC
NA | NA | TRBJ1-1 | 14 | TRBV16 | CASSQRKVGSEAFF | TGTGCCAGCAGCCAAAGGAAGGTCGGATCTGAAGCTTTCTTT
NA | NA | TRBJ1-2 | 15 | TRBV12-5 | CASGLEGTDFYGYTF | TGTGCTAGTGGTTTGGAGGGGACCGATTTCTATGGCTACACCTTC
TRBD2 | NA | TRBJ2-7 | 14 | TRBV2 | CASTAGTSPYEQYF | TGTGCCAGCACAGCCGGGACTAGCCCCTACGAGCAGTACTTC
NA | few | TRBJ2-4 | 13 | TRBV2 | CASSETPMNIQYF | TGTGCCAGCAGTGAAACCCCCATGAACATTCAGTACTTC
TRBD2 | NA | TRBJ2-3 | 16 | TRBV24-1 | CATSDWTSGSVDTQYF | TGTGCCACCAGTGACTGGACTAGCGGGAGCGTAGATACGCAGTATTTT
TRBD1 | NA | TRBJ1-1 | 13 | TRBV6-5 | CASSYSGQGEAFF | TGTGCCAGCAGTTACTCGGGACAGGGCGAAGCTTTCTTT
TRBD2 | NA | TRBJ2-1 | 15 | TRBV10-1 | CASSETAGGPFEQFF | TGCGCCAGCAGTGAAACAGCGGGAGGGCCTTTTGAGCAGTTCTTC
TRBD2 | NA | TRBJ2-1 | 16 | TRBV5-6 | CASSLPASGMDNEQFF | TGTGCCAGCAGCTTGCCGGCTAGCGGGATGGACAATGAGCAGTTCTTC
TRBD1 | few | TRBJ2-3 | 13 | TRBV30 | CAWGQGSTDTQYF | TGTGCCTGGGGACAGGGCAGCACAGATACGCAGTATTTT
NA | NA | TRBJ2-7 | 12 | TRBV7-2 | CASSYDTYEQYF | TGTGCCAGCAGCTATGATACCTACGAGCAGTACTTC
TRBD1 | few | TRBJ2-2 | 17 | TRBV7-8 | CASSSKPGQTNTGELFF | TGTGCCAGCAGCAGCAAACCGGGACAGACGAACACCGGGGAGCTGTTTTTT
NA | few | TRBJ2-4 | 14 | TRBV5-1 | CASQSGAGANIQYF | TGCGCCAGTCAGTCGGGAGCGGGTGCAAACATTCAGTACTTC
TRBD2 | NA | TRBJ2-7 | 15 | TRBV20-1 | CSARHYSGSSYEQYF | TGCAGTGCTAGACATTATAGCGGGAGCTCCTACGAGCAGTACTTC
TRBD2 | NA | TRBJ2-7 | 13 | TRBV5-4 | CASSFSLAGEQYF | TGTGCCAGCAGTTTCTCCTTAGCGGGAGAGCAGTACTTC
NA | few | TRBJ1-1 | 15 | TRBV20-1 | CSAMPADRPNTEAFF | TGCAGTGCTATGCCTGCGGACAGACCGAACACTGAAGCTTTCTTT
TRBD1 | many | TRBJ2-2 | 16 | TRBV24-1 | CATSDPGQGATGELFF | TGTGCCACCAGTGATCCGGGACAGGGGGCTACCGGGGAGCTGTTTTTT
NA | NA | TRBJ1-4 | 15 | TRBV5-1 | CASSSRGETNEKLFF | TGCGCCAGCAGCTCCCGGGGGGAGACTAATGAAAAACTGTTTTTT
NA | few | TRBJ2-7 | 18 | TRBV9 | CASSPNPGAARATYEQYF | TGTGCCAGCAGCCCAAACCCAGGGGCCGCCCGAGCAACCTACGAGCAGTACTTC
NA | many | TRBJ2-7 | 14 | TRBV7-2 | CASSWDGPRGEQYF | TGTGCCAGCAGCTGGGACGGACCGAGAGGGGAGCAGTACTTC
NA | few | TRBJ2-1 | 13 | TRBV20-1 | CSASRGVHNEQFF | TGCAGTGCTAGCCGGGGAGTTCACAATGAGCAGTTCTTC
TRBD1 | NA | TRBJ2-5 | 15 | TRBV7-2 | CASSLEGQEQKTQYF | TGTGCCAGCAGCTTAGAAGGACAGGAGCAGAAGACCCAGTACTTC
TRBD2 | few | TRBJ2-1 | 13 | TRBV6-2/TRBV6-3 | CASRPSGSNEQFF | TGTGCCAGCCGGCCTAGCGGGAGTAATGAGCAGTTCTTC
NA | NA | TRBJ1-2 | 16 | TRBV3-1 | CASSLTIGGGNRGYTF | TGTGCCAGCAGCCTTACAATCGGGGGGGGCAATAGGGGCTACACCTTC
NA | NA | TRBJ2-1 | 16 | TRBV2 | CASTPMGLAAYNEQFF | TGTGCCAGCACCCCCATGGGGCTAGCAGCGTACAATGAGCAGTTCTTC
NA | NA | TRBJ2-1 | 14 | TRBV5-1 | CASSLAAQGNEQFF | TGCGCCAGCAGCTTGGCAGCCCAGGGCAATGAGCAGTTCTTC